The 29 T cell receptor beta chains reported below all come from one sample, sequenced in a study of blood T cell repertoires in COVID-19. Produced via immunoSEQ multiplex PCR; TCRdb's table is partial and in-frame only. The table shows about 190,000 clones, with roughly nine tenths occurring only once. Sample: peripheral blood. Source of these receptors: a man aged 25 to 40 with acute or convalescent COVID-19.

This sequence joins TRBV11-3 and TRBJ2-1; the D gene is possibly TRBD2 (5 bases). The ends were cut back, 5 bases at V and 2 bases at J, with 10 bases in the middle. The CDR3 is 14 amino acids. The germline V gene encodes CDR1 SGHNT and CDR2 YENEEA. As DNA, the CDR3 is TGTGCCAGCAGCGTCAGCGGAGCCTACAATGAGCAGTTCTTC. Translation gives CASSVSGAYNEQFF.

A single count supports this clone. The chain carries TRBV7-2 and TRBJ1-2; possibly TRBD1 for D (5 bases). Trimming took off 4 bases at V and 4 bases at J, with 10 bases between the two ends. The germline V gene has CDR1 SGHTA and CDR2 FQGNSA. This CDR3 region has 13 residues. DNA for the CDR3: TGTGCCAGCAGCTCCAGGGAGGCCTATGGCTACACCTTC. This encodes CASSSREAYGYTF.

This CDR3 is CASSQQDSGNTIYF. In nucleotides, the CDR3 is TGCGCCAGCAGCCAACAGGACTCTGGAAACACCATATATTTT. This chain connects TRBV5-1 to TRBJ1-3, with D possibly being TRBD1 (5 bases). The germline V gene has CDR1 SGHRS and CDR2 YFSETQ. The CDR3 has 14 residues. V lost 4 bases and J lost 0, with 8 bases in between.

The rearrangement joins TRBV7-2 to TRBJ2-3, with D unresolved. Trimming removed 4 bases at V and 1 base at J, with 9 bases between. The CDR3 contains 14 residues. The germline V gene encodes CDR1 SGHTA and CDR2 FQGNSA. The CDR3 loop is CASSSYLRTDTQYF. The CDR3 DNA reads TGTGCCAGCAGCTCCTACCTACGCACAGATACGCAGTATTTT.

This chain connects TRBV15 to TRBJ2-2; 13 bases match TRBD2. The CDR3 loop spans 18 amino acids. Germline CDR1 is LNHNV and CDR2 is YYDKDF (reference sequence). With 0 bases clipped from V and 6 bases from J, the junction kept 7 bases outside the gene matches. The CDR3 DNA is TGTGCCACCAGCAGAGATCTCCCGGGACTAGCGGGATCCGGGGAGCTGTTTTTT. Protein: CATSRDLPGLAGSGELFF.

This rearrangement joins TRBV18 to TRBJ2-7, with 12 bases identical to TRBD1. Germline CDR1 reads KGHSH; CDR2 reads LQKENI. This CDR3 is 16 amino acids long. J was trimmed by 6 bases and V by 0 bases; bases with no gene match: 6. The CDR3 sequence is CASSPPSGTGGPEQYF. CDR3 nucleotides: TGTGCCAGCTCACCACCGTCCGGGACAGGGGGCCCCGAGCAGTACTTC.

The chain carries TRBV2 and TRBJ2-2; 11 bases line up with TRBD2. V lost 4 bases and J lost 4; bases outside the gene matches: 2. This CDR3 has 15 amino acids. The germline gives CDR1 SNHLY, CDR2 FYNNEI. CDR3 nucleotides: TGTGCCAGCAGTGTACTAGCGGGAGCCACCGGGGAGCTGTTTTTT. Protein sequence: CASSVLAGATGELFF.

The V and J genes are TRBV20-1 and TRBJ2-7; no definite D call. V was cut by 1 base and J by 2 bases, with 3 bases left in between. CDR1 and CDR2 from the germline V gene are DFQATT and SNEGSKA (reference sequence). This CDR3 comprises 11 residues. The CDR3 nucleotides are TGCAGTGCTAGAGGAGCCTACGAGCAGTACTTC. Translated, it gives CSARGAYEQYF.

The chain couples TRBV24-1 to TRBJ1-2, with D possibly matching TRBD1 (5 bases). The germline gives CDR1 KGHDR, CDR2 SFDVKD. Deletions cut 3 bases from V and 5 bases from J, with 9 bases between. The CDR3 spans 13 residues. CDR3 DNA sequence: TGTGCCACCAGTGATCCGGACAATTATGGCTACACCTTC. It specifies CATSDPDNYGYTF.

The chain employs TRBV5-1 and TRBJ2-2; D is perhaps TRBD1 (5 bases). Trimming shortened V by 0 bases and J by 7 bases, and 10 bases separated the two germline ends. The V gene's germline CDR1 is SGHRS and CDR2 YFSETQ. The CDR3 sequence is 14 residues long. This CDR3 reads CASSLGIQGGELFF. DNA of the CDR3: TGCGCCAGCAGCTTGGGGATTCAGGGCGGGGAGCTGTTTTTT.

The chain is built from TRBV27 and TRBJ1-5; TRBD1 matches 7 bases. The CDR3 length is 14 residues. The germline CDR1 and CDR2 sequences are MNHEY and SMNVEV (reference sequence). The ends lost 7 bases at V and 6 bases at J; junction bases unmatched: 9. CDR3 sequence (DNA): TGTGCCAGCAAGCGGCAGGGGGATGTTCAGCCCCAGCATTTT. Residues: CASKRQGDVQPQHF.

The genes are TRBV11-3 and TRBJ1-1, with D tentatively TRBD1 (6 bases). CDR3 length: 13 residues. V was trimmed by 5 bases and J by 5 bases, leaving 12 bases between them. Germline V gives CDR1 SGHNT, CDR2 YENEEA. The CDR3, as DNA: TGTGCCAGCAGCGTAACACAGGGAACTGAAGCTTTCTTT. It translates to CASSVTQGTEAFF.

The CDR3 loop reads CSVGVDREYGYTF. For the CDR3, the DNA is TGCAGCGTTGGGGTGGACAGGGAGTATGGCTACACCTTC. The chain couples TRBV29-1 to TRBJ1-2; 8 nucleotides agree with TRBD1. Germline V gene sequence: CDR1 SQVTM, CDR2 ANQGSEA. This CDR3 region has 13 residues. V lost 4 bases and J lost 5; bases outside the gene matches: 6.

V is TRBV6-6 and J is TRBJ2-2; 7 bases are shared with TRBD2. Germline trimming cut 6 bases from V and 7 bases from J; bases unmatched to any gene: 11. The CDR3 runs to 15 residues. Germline CDR1 is MNHNY and CDR2 is SVGAGI (reference sequence). This CDR3 is CASSPGTKRGGELFF. In DNA form, the CDR3 reads TGTGCCAGCAGCCCCGGGACTAAACGTGGCGGGGAGCTGTTTTTT.

The chain joins TRBV18 to TRBJ2-4; 7 nucleotides align to TRBD2. Germline CDR1 and CDR2: KGHSH and LQKENI. This CDR3 region has 16 residues. Trimming at V came to 4 bases and at J to 5 bases, leaving 11 bases not matched to a gene. Here the CDR3 reads CASSLARTSAQNIQYF. CDR3 bases: TGTGCCAGCTCACTCGCCCGAACTAGCGCCCAAAACATTCAGTACTTC.

The chain joins TRBV28 to TRBJ1-1; maybe TRBD1 (6 bases). The CDR3 sequence is 12 residues long. In germline, CDR1 is MDHEN, CDR2 SYDVKM. V lost 6 bases to trimming and J lost 8 bases, with 13 bases between them. The CDR3 DNA reads as TGTGCCAGCAGAGGGACATCTAAAGAAGCTTTCTTT. Its translation: CASRGTSKEAFF.

The chain joins TRBV28 to TRBJ2-5; 9 nucleotides line up with TRBD2. This CDR3 region has 17 residues. V shed 3 bases, J shed 4 bases, and the junction held 12 bases outside the gene matches. The germline V gene has CDR1 MDHEN and CDR2 SYDVKM. The CDR3 reads CASSFDFASGISETQYF. In DNA form, the CDR3 reads TGTGCCAGCAGTTTCGATTTCGCTAGCGGGATTTCAGAGACCCAGTACTTC.

The rearrangement links TRBV18 to TRBJ2-1; 8 bases map to TRBD2. J gave up 2 bases and V 3 bases, and 0 bases lay outside the gene matches. From germline, CDR1 is KGHSH and CDR2 LQKENI. The CDR3 has 14 residues. The CDR3 here is CASSPSGTYNEQFF. The CDR3 bases are TGTGCCAGCTCACCTAGCGGGACCTACAATGAGCAGTTCTTC.

This sequence joins TRBV28 and TRBJ1-5; D uncertain. Germline CDR1 MDHEN, CDR2 SYDVKM. CDR3 size: 14 residues. Trimming pared 6 bases from V and 2 bases from J, leaving 11 bases between. The DNA of the CDR3 is TGTGCCAGCAGCCCGAACACGCGCAATCAGCCCCAGCATTTT. Amino acids: CASSPNTRNQPQHF.

The rearrangement joins TRBV5-1 to TRBJ1-6; 7 bases line up with TRBD1. Unmatched junction bases numbered 0, after V lost 4 bases and J lost 8 bases. This CDR3 is built from 12 residues. Germline assignment: CDR1 SGHRS and CDR2 YFSETQ. The CDR3 DNA reads as TGCGCCAGCAGCGGACAGGATTCACCCCTCCACTTT. Amino acids: CASSGQDSPLHF.

This chain uses TRBV2 with TRBJ1-2; D is uncertain. Germline CDR1 reads SNHLY; CDR2 reads FYNNEI. The CDR3 covers 13 residues. The ends were cut back, 8 bases at V and 3 bases at J, with 13 bases in the middle. DNA for the CDR3: TGTGCCAGCGAGGAGTTGCTAGACTATGGCTACACCTTC. It is translated as CASEELLDYGYTF.

This chain connects TRBV13 to TRBJ2-5, with TRBD1 identical over 11 bases. Germline V gives CDR1 PRHDT, CDR2 FYEKMQ (reference sequence). With V trimmed by 6 bases and J by 4 bases, 4 bases remained unmatched. The length of the CDR3 is 14 residues. The CDR3 nucleotides read TGTGCCAGCAGGGGACAGGGGGGGCGAGAGACCCAGTACTTC. This codes for CASRGQGGRETQYF.

The rearrangement uses TRBV19 and TRBJ2-7; 9 positions match TRBD1. The CDR3 covers 14 residues. Losses at the gene ends were 5 bases for V and 4 bases for J; bases not matched to a gene: 6. Looked up from germline, CDR1 is LNHDA and CDR2 is SQIVND (reference sequence). CDR3 sequence (DNA): TGTGCCAGTAGTGCCGGGACAGGGAGATACGAGCAGTACTTC. It translates to CASSAGTGRYEQYF.

This rearrangement joins TRBV2 to TRBJ1-5; D possibly corresponds to TRBD1 (6 bases). Germline V lookup: CDR1 SNHLY, CDR2 FYNNEI. V was cut by 4 bases and J by 7 bases, with 8 bases left in between. The CDR3 is 12 residues long. In DNA form, the CDR3 reads TGTGCCAGCAGTGGAACAGGGCAGCCCCAGCATTTT. This translates into CASSGTGQPQHF.

The chain joins TRBV24-1 to TRBJ1-6, with D unresolved. CDR1 is KGHDR and CDR2 is SFDVKD in the germline V gene. The V end was cut by 4 bases, the J end by 9 bases, with 9 bases between. The CDR3 is 13 amino acids. The CDR3 reads CATSDNSGSPLHF. The CDR3 coding sequence is TGTGCCACCAGTGACAACAGCGGTTCACCCCTCCACTTT.

This chain joins TRBV5-1 and TRBJ2-3; the match to TRBD1 covers 10 bases. Germline trimming cut 2 bases from V and 5 bases from J; bases unmatched to any gene: 5. The length of the CDR3 is 15 residues. Germline CDR1 reads SGHRS; CDR2 reads YFSETQ. The CDR3 sequence: CASSFDRGRGDTQYF. DNA of the CDR3: TGCGCCAGCAGCTTCGACAGGGGGCGAGGAGATACGCAGTATTTT. The full variable domain, its missing parts supplied by reference TRBV5-1 and TRBJ2-3, is KAGVTQTPRYLIKTRGQQVTLSCSPISGHRSVSWYQQTPGQGLQFLFEYFSETQRNKGNFPGRFSGRQFSNSRSEMNVSTLELGDSALYLCASSFDRGRGDTQYFGPGTRLTVL.

The CDR3 DNA sequence: TGCAGCGTTGTGTCTAGCGGCTACTACAATGAGCAGTTCTTC. This encodes CSVVSSGYYNEQFF. This sequence joins TRBV29-1 and TRBJ2-1; 7 bases line up with TRBD2. The V gene's germline CDR1 is SQVTM and CDR2 ANQGSEA. Trimming at V came to 4 bases and at J to 3 bases, leaving 6 bases not matched to a gene. The length of the CDR3 is 14 residues.

The J gene is TRBJ2-1, the V gene TRBV7-8; 8 bases map to TRBD1. V gave up 4 bases and J gave up 8 bases; unmatched junction bases: 4. CDR3 size: 13 residues. CDR1 SGHVS and CDR2 FQNEAQ come from the germline V gene. CDR3 sequence reads: CASSSADRDEQFF. The CDR3 DNA sequence: TGTGCCAGCAGCTCAGCGGACAGGGATGAGCAGTTCTTC.

The chain uses TRBV9 and TRBJ1-2; 8 bases align to TRBD1. The length of the CDR3 is 15 residues. Germline V gene lookup returns CDR1 SGDLS and CDR2 YYNGEE. Germline trimming cut 4 bases from V and 5 bases from J; bases unmatched to any gene: 10. The CDR3 coding sequence is TGTGCCAGCAGCCCCCGGGACAGGATTAATTATGGCTACACCTTC. Translation: CASSPRDRINYGYTF.